This T cell receptor beta chain was obtained from a study of T-cell memory formation after mild COVID-19. The CDR3 has 17 residues. Germline V lookup: CDR1 SEHNR, CDR2 FQNEAQ (reference sequence). V lost 0 bases to trimming and J lost 5 bases, with 19 bases between them. To note about this clonotype: Its specificity is not known.

5'RACE primed at constant segments yielded TCR alpha and TCR beta cDNA libraries bearing sample barcodes and UMIs. TCRdb re-called the 5' RACE reads through MiXCR, storing one row per CDR3 protein. The top ten clones hold about 38% of a sample with 100,000 to 120,000 distinct CDR3 sequences, about a fifth of them seen once. Study findings and constraints: CD4+ contracting clones were found mainly in CM and EM, and CD8+ ones in EMRA. Pre-infection memory held some responding clones, suggesting pre-existing cross-reactive T cells responded.

The chain carries TRBV7-9 and TRBJ2-5; D is uncertain. Input material: PBMCs or a T cell subset sorted from them (not recorded which). This clonotype originated in a man aged 18 to 30 who had mild COVID-19 (a few samples of this study predate the infection). Cell type and time point are not known. CDR3 sequence: CASSLALPSLWIETQYF. CDR3 coding DNA: TGTGCCAGCAGCTTAGCGCTTCCTAGTCTTTGGATTGAGACCCAGTACTTC.